This is a list of T cell receptor beta chains from one sample in a study of T-cell reconstitution after alpha-beta-depleted transplantation in children. MiXCR, applied by TCRdb to the PCR reads, yields one record per CDR3 protein. The table includes approximately 800,000 distinct CDR3 sequences, around 17% detected once. The starting material was PBMCs, mostly from graft donor cells, obtained 360 days after TCRalphabeta/CD19-depleted stem cell transplant. Receptors were obtained from a male patient younger than 18 who had a stem cell transplant for acute lymphoblastic leukemia, so the T cells may come from the graft donor. The CDR3 runs from the conserved cysteine through the conserved F or W. D genes are given only for firm matches. Size is stated for part of the rows, as once, few or many counts, or as a class when the clone is expanded.

j_gene,v_gene,d_gene,abundance,CDR3aa,CDR3nt
TRBJ1-1,TRBV12-3/TRBV12-4,.,few,CASRIDRHTEAFF,TGTGCCAGCAGGATAGACAGACACACTGAAGCTTTCTTT
TRBJ2-3,TRBV15,TRBD2,few,CATSRDLGLAGLLQYF,TGTGCCACCAGCAGAGATCTCGGACTAGCGGGGTTACTGCAGTATTTT
TRBJ2-1,TRBV5-1,.,many,CASRIRVSSFSSYNEQFF,TGCGCCAGCCGAATACGGGTTTCCTCCTTTTCCTCCTACAATGAGCAGTTCTTC
TRBJ2-3,TRBV7-8,TRBD2,few,CASSLGRASGFPDTQYF,TGTGCCAGCAGCTTAGGAAGGGCTAGCGGGTTCCCAGATACGCAGTATTTT
TRBJ2-7,TRBV4-2,TRBD1,many,CASSQVSGTGSYEQYF,TGTGCCAGCAGCCAAGTCTCCGGGACAGGGTCCTACGAGCAGTACTTC
TRBJ2-5,TRBV11-2,TRBD2,few,CASSPGLAVAVKETQYF,TGTGCCAGCAGCCCTGGGCTAGCGGTGGCGGTGAAAGAGACCCAGTACTTC
TRBJ1-4,TRBV5-4,TRBD1,few,CASSLVGTGVMANEKLFF,TGTGCCAGCAGCTTGGTTGGGACAGGGGTAATGGCTAATGAAAAACTGTTTTTT
TRBJ2-1,TRBV29-1,.,few,CSVGRVSYNEQFF,TGCAGCGTTGGTAGGGTCTCCTACAATGAGCAGTTCTTC
TRBJ2-3,TRBV7-2,.,.,CASSVPADMTSTDTQYF,TGTGCCAGCAGCGTCCCCGCAGACATGACTAGCACAGATACGCAGTATTTT
TRBJ2-1,TRBV19,.,.,CASSIGSRGAYNEQFF,TGTGCCAGTAGTATAGGGAGCAGGGGGGCCTACAATGAGCAGTTCTTC
TRBJ2-1,TRBV14,.,few,CASSLSEQQFF,TGTGCCAGCAGCCTTTCGGAACAGCAGTTCTTC
TRBJ2-1,TRBV7-6,.,.,CASSLGRFTYNEQFF,TGTGCCAGCAGCTTAGGCCGATTTACCTACAATGAGCAGTTCTTC
TRBJ2-1,TRBV10-3,TRBD2,.,CAAHGLVGNEQFF,TGTGCCGCGCACGGACTAGTCGGGAATGAGCAGTTCTTC
TRBJ1-5,TRBV7-2,.,.,CASSLVSSQNNQPQHF,TGTGCCAGCAGCTTAGTCTCCAGTCAAAACAATCAGCCCCAGCATTTT
TRBJ1-1,TRBV11-2,.,.,CASTQGTANTEAFF,TGTGCCAGCACGCAGGGGACCGCGAACACTGAAGCTTTCTTT
TRBJ2-2,TRBV4-1,TRBD2,.,CASSQGHGLAETGELFF,TGCGCCAGCAGCCAAGGACACGGACTAGCGGAGACCGGGGAGCTGTTTTTT
TRBJ2-2,TRBV7-7,.,few,CASSKPVGLNTGELFF,TGTGCCAGCAGCAAACCCGTGGGGTTAAACACCGGGGAGCTGTTTTTT
TRBJ2-3,TRBV5-5,.,few,CASSDNRDLYTDTQYF,TGTGCCAGCAGCGACAACAGAGACCTGTACACAGATACGCAGTATTTT
TRBJ2-1,TRBV12-3/TRBV12-4,TRBD2,.,CAVLLAGGPYSYNEQFF,TGTGCCGTATTACTAGCGGGAGGCCCTTACTCCTACAATGAGCAGTTCTTC
TRBJ2-2,TRBV5-1,TRBD2,many,CASSPGLAGTGELFF,TGTGCCAGCAGCCCAGGACTAGCGGGGACCGGGGAGCTGTTTTTT
TRBJ2-5,TRBV12-3/TRBV12-4,.,few,CASSPTLTWQETQYF,TGTGCCAGCAGTCCTACATTAACTTGGCAAGAGACCCAGTACTTC
TRBJ2-7,TRBV28,TRBD2,few,CASSLLPTSGVYEQYF,TGTGCCAGCAGTCTACTCCCGACTAGCGGGGTCTACGAGCAGTACTTC
TRBJ2-3,TRBV9,TRBD2,.,CASSTRGLAAADTQYF,TGTGCCAGCAGCACTCGGGGACTAGCGGCGGCAGATACGCAGTATTTT
TRBJ2-3,TRBV25-1,TRBD2,.,CASSDGGRSWDTQYF,TGTGCCAGCAGTGACGGCGGGAGGTCTTGGGATACGCAGTATTTT
TRBJ2-5,TRBV5-1,TRBD1,many,CASSRDRVATQYF,TGCGCCAGCAGCCGGGACAGGGTCGCGACCCAGTACTTC
TRBJ2-3,TRBV24-1,.,.,CATSDFRGPRSDTQYF,TGTGCCACCAGTGATTTCCGGGGGCCCCGTTCAGATACGCAGTATTTT
TRBJ1-2,TRBV20-1,.,.,CSANTQVDYGYTF,TGCAGTGCTAACACACAAGTCGACTATGGCTACACCTTC
TRBJ2-1,TRBV5-1,TRBD2,.,CASSSPGLAGMDEQFF,TGCGCCAGCAGCTCCCCGGGACTAGCGGGAATGGATGAGCAGTTCTTC
TRBJ2-7,TRBV7-3,TRBD2,few,CASSYLAGRSYEQYF,TGTGCCAGCAGCTATCTAGCGGGACGTAGCTACGAGCAGTACTTC
TRBJ1-2,TRBV6-1,TRBD1,few,CASSQTGTYGYTF,TGTGCCAGCAGTCAGACAGGGACCTATGGCTACACCTTC
TRBJ2-3,TRBV20-1,.,many,CSARGGFEDTQYF,TGCAGTGCTAGAGGGGGATTCGAAGATACGCAGTATTTT
TRBJ2-6,TRBV4-1,.,.,CAGNSGANVLTF,TGCGCCGGAAACTCTGGGGCCAACGTCCTGACTTTC
TRBJ2-1,TRBV27,TRBD2,.,CASSSLSGGANEQFF,TGTGCCAGCAGTTCCTTATCGGGAGGGGCCAATGAGCAGTTCTTC
TRBJ2-5,TRBV3-1,TRBD2,many,CASSQDSREGLRGTQYF,TGTGCCAGCAGCCAAGATTCGCGGGAGGGCCTCAGGGGGACCCAGTACTTC
TRBJ1-5,TRBV5-1,.,many,CASSTGPNQPQHF,TGCGCCAGCAGCACAGGGCCCAATCAGCCCCAGCATTTT
TRBJ2-1,TRBV4-3,TRBD2,.,CASSTQRGNNEQFF,TGCGCCAGCTCCACCCAGCGGGGTAACAATGAGCAGTTCTTC
TRBJ2-1,TRBV5-5,.,.,CASSLWDSPSGEQFF,TGTGCCAGCAGCTTATGGGACTCCCCCTCGGGTGAGCAGTTCTTC
TRBJ1-1,TRBV15,.,.,CATSRGSAGTNTEAFF,TGTGCCACCAGCAGAGGATCGGCGGGGACCAACACTGAAGCTTTCTTT
TRBJ2-7,TRBV3-1,.,.,CASSQVRTGTYEQYF,TGTGCCAGCAGCCAAGTTCGGACGGGAACCTACGAGCAGTACTTC
TRBJ2-1,TRBV29-1,TRBD2,.,CSVVAGGINEQFF,TGCAGCGTCGTAGCGGGAGGGATAAATGAGCAGTTCTTC
TRBJ2-2,TRBV6-1,TRBD2,.,CASSELAGPPRELFF,TGTGCCAGCAGTGAACTAGCGGGTCCCCCCCGGGAGCTGTTTTTT
TRBJ1-1,TRBV4-1,.,many,CASSQRGLNTEAFF,TGCGCCAGCAGCCAGAGGGGCCTGAACACTGAAGCTTTCTTT
TRBJ2-1,TRBV12-3/TRBV12-4,TRBD1,few,CASSSGQGEFF,TGTGCCAGCAGTTCCGGACAGGGGGAGTTCTTC
TRBJ2-3,TRBV5-6,.,few,CASSRRLGPPDTQYF,TGTGCCAGCAGTCGAAGGCTCGGACCCCCAGATACGCAGTATTTT
TRBJ2-1,TRBV29-1,.,.,CSVGVSSYNEQFF,TGCAGCGTGGGAGTGAGCTCCTACAATGAGCAGTTCTTC
TRBJ2-1,TRBV29-1,.,few,CSVKGLLYNEQFF,TGCAGCGTAAAGGGACTTTTATATAATGAGCAGTTCTTC
TRBJ2-1,TRBV20-1,TRBD2,few,CSARVLAASYNEQFF,TGCAGTGCTAGGGTTCTAGCGGCGTCCTACAATGAGCAGTTCTTC
TRBJ2-1,TRBV20-1,.,.,CSARGQVNKRLFF,TGCAGTGCTAGGGGGCAGGTCAACAAACGTCTGTTCTTC
TRBJ2-3,TRBV24-1,TRBD2,.,CATSVLAGGPQYF,TGTGCCACCAGTGTCCTAGCGGGAGGGCCTCAGTATTTT
TRBJ2-5,TRBV13,.,.,CASSLEGPRPGETQYF,TGTGCCAGCAGCTTAGAAGGTCCGAGGCCCGGAGAGACCCAGTACTTC
TRBJ2-1,TRBV29-1,TRBD1,.,CSVPGTELRDEQFF,TGCAGCGTCCCGGGGACAGAACTACGGGATGAGCAGTTCTTC